A selection of T cell receptor beta chains follows, all from one sample in a study of cytomegalovirus exposure and HLA in healthy donors. Measured with immunoSEQ multiplex PCR; TCRdb has only the in-frame clones, and not every one. The sample carries over 120,000 clones, 80% recorded once. Material: PBMCs. These receptors were taken from a middle-aged man in good health and CMV-seronegative. Each CDR3 is given with its conserved first and last residue. The order of the fields is V gene, J gene, clone size, D gene, CDR3 DNA, CDR3 protein. A D gene is named only where the DNA matches it firmly. Not every row has a clone size; where given, it reads once, few, many or a size class.

>TRBV11-3|TRBJ2-1|NA|NA
TGTGCCAGCAGCCCGCGGACTGCACAATCCTACAATGAGCAGTTCTTC
CASSPRTAQSYNEQFF
>TRBV4-1|TRBJ2-3|few|TRBD2
TGCGCCAGCAGAGAAGCAGCGGGGGGGCTAGCCGATACGCAGTATTTT
CASREAAGGLADTQYF
>TRBV7-2|TRBJ1-1|NA|NA
TGTGCCAGCAGCTCAACAGGCCTGGGCACTGAAGCTTTCTTT
CASSSTGLGTEAFF
>TRBV11-2|TRBJ2-6|NA|NA
TGTGCCAGCAGCTTAGATCTCAGCTCTGGGGCCAACGTCCTGACTTTC
CASSLDLSSGANVLTF
>TRBV11-2|TRBJ2-5|NA|NA
TGTGCCAGCAGCCCCGTAAGCGACCAAGAGACCCAGTACTTC
CASSPVSDQETQYF
>TRBV9|TRBJ1-2|NA|TRBD1
TGTGCCAGCAGCCTGTCGGACAGGGGTAACTATGGCTACACCTTC
CASSLSDRGNYGYTF
>TRBV30|TRBJ1-5|NA|TRBD1
TGTGCCTGGAGTGTAACAGGGGACCAGCCCCAGCATTTT
CAWSVTGDQPQHF
>TRBV11-2|TRBJ1-3|NA|NA
TGTGCCAGCAGCCCCCGGGTCTCTGGAAACACCATATATTTT
CASSPRVSGNTIYF
>TRBV23-1|TRBJ2-5|few|TRBD2
TGCGCCAGCAGTCAGACGGGACTAGCAGGATATTCTTGCGCGGAGACCCAGTACTTC
CASSQTGLAGYSCAETQYF
>TRBV19|TRBJ2-2|NA|TRBD1
TGTGCCAGTATTCCCGGGACAGCGAACACCGGGGAGCTGTTTTTT
CASIPGTANTGELFF
>TRBV29-1|TRBJ2-3|NA|TRBD2
TGCAGCGTTGGCGGACCGGTAGCGGGACTGGGCACAGATACGCAGTATTTT
CSVGGPVAGLGTDTQYF
>TRBV6-5|TRBJ1-2|NA|NA
TGTGCCAGCAGTTACTCGACAGGATTGGCCTACGCCTTC
CASSYSTGLAYAF
>TRBV5-5|TRBJ1-1|once|NA
TGTGCCAGCAGCCCTGAAAGGGGAATCTTGAACACTGAAGCTTTCTTT
CASSPERGILNTEAFF
>TRBV11-3|TRBJ2-4|NA|NA
TGTGCCAGCAGCTCTACTCAAAACATTCAGTACTTC
CASSSTQNIQYF
>TRBV11-2|TRBJ2-5|NA|NA
TGTGCCAGCAGCCAGGGGGAGACCCAGTACTTC
CASSQGETQYF
>TRBV19|TRBJ1-5|NA|NA
TGTGCCAGTAGTATAGATTATTTAGCCAATCAGCCCCAGCATTTT
CASSIDYLANQPQHF
>TRBV4-1|TRBJ1-2|NA|TRBD1
TGCGCCAGCAGCGAAGGACAGGGGACAAACTATGGCTACACCTTC
CASSEGQGTNYGYTF
>TRBV19|TRBJ2-3|few|TRBD2
TGTGCCAGTAGTATAGCCGTTCGGCAGCTAGCGGGAGGGAAACCAGATACGCAGTATTTT
CASSIAVRQLAGGKPDTQYF
>TRBV11-3|TRBJ2-7|NA|NA
TGTGCCAGCAGCTCGACTGGAGCCTACGAGCAGTACTTC
CASSSTGAYEQYF
>TRBV7-3|TRBJ2-3|NA|TRBD2
TGTGCCAGCAGCCTTGGGACTAGCGGAGATACGCAGTATTTT
CASSLGTSGDTQYF
>TRBV6-1|TRBJ2-7|NA|NA
TGTGCCAGCAGTGGGACATACTCCTACGAGCAGTACTTC
CASSGTYSYEQYF
>TRBV6-6|TRBJ2-1|NA|TRBD2
TGTGCCAGCAGTTCACCTACTAGCGGGATTAACAATGAGCAGTTCTTC
CASSSPTSGINNEQFF
>TRBV7-8|TRBJ2-5|NA|TRBD2
TGTGCCAGCAGCCCACAGCGGACTAGCGGGGGACAAGAGACCCAGTACTTC
CASSPQRTSGGQETQYF
>TRBV25-1|TRBJ1-6|NA|NA
TGTGCCAGCAGTGGACGGGTCGCCCCGTCCAACTATAATTCACCCCTCCACTTT
CASSGRVAPSNYNSPLHF
>TRBV9|TRBJ2-1|NA|TRBD1
TGTGCCAGTTCCCCGGGACAGTTATACAATGAGCAGTTCTTC
CASSPGQLYNEQFF
>TRBV6-1|TRBJ1-5|NA|NA
TGTGCCAGCAATCATCCAGGGGAAAATCAGCCCCAGCATTTT
CASNHPGENQPQHF
>TRBV5-1|TRBJ2-3|NA|NA
TGCGCCAGCGGGCTGATGACGGGGGACACAGATACGCAGTATTTT
CASGLMTGDTDTQYF
>TRBV7-2|TRBJ1-1|NA|NA
TGTGCCAGCAGCTTAGCTCAAAACACTGAAGCTTTCTTT
CASSLAQNTEAFF
>TRBV14|TRBJ2-7|NA|TRBD1
TGTGCCAGCAGCCCTGGACAGGGGTACGAGCAGTACTTC
CASSPGQGYEQYF
>TRBV4-1|TRBJ1-1|few|NA
TGCGCCAGCAGCCAAGATGGGCGCGGGGGAATGAGCACTGAAGCTTTCTTT
CASSQDGRGGMSTEAFF
>TRBV6-4|TRBJ2-3|once|TRBD2
TGTGCCAGCAGTGAGCGGGGGGTCACAGATACGCAGTATTTT
CASSERGVTDTQYF
>TRBV19|TRBJ1-5|once|NA
TGTGCCAGTAGTATAGGGAGGGACAATCAGCCCCAGCATTTT
CASSIGRDNQPQHF
>TRBV7-2|TRBJ1-4|NA|NA
TGTGCCAGCAGCTTAAATCGGGCGGGTCGGACAACTAATGAAAAACTGTTTTTT
CASSLNRAGRTTNEKLFF
>TRBV15|TRBJ1-4|NA|NA
TGTGCCACCAGCAGAGATACGGGGAAAACTAATGAAAAACTGTTTTTT
CATSRDTGKTNEKLFF
>TRBV29-1|TRBJ2-3|NA|TRBD2
TGCAGCGTTGTCCCGGGGGGGGCCGCAGATACGCAGTATTTT
CSVVPGGAADTQYF
>TRBV2|TRBJ1-6|NA|NA
TGTGCCAGCAGTGAAGCGCTTAGGGGTTCACCCCTCCACTTT
CASSEALRGSPLHF
>TRBV4-2|TRBJ1-5|few|TRBD1
TGTGCCAGCAGCCAAGAGGTCTCAGGGGGTAGCAATCAGCCCCAGCATTTT
CASSQEVSGGSNQPQHF
>TRBV28|TRBJ1-1|NA|TRBD1
TGTGCCAGCAGTTTCCGGCTGACAGGGGGCCCAACTGAAGCTTTCTTT
CASSFRLTGGPTEAFF
>TRBV9|TRBJ2-2|NA|NA
TGTGCCAGCAGCTCCCTGCGCACCGGGGAGCTGTTTTTT
CASSSLRTGELFF
>TRBV27|TRBJ2-2|NA|TRBD1
TGTGCCAGCAGTTTCATCAGGGGGCGGAACACCGGGGAGCTGTTTTTT
CASSFIRGRNTGELFF
>TRBV2|TRBJ2-3|NA|TRBD2
TGTGCCACCCTGACGGGCAAGCGGGAGGCCCGGGGGGATACGCAGTATTTT
CATLTGKREARGDTQYF
>TRBV30|TRBJ2-1|NA|TRBD2
TGTGCCTGGGAGGAAGGGAGGGGCCCTATCGATGAGCAGTTCTTC
CAWEEGRGPIDEQFF
>TRBV5-4|TRBJ2-1|NA|NA
TGTGCCAGCAGCTTGAACGGTGAGCAGTTCTTC
CASSLNGEQFF
>TRBV27|TRBJ2-3|NA|TRBD2
TGTGCCAGCAGTTTTACGCGACTAGCGGGGGCCAGAGATACGCAGTATTTT
CASSFTRLAGARDTQYF
>TRBV30|TRBJ1-1|NA|NA
TGTGCCTGGATGGGCCAGCAGAACACTGAAGCTTTCTTT
CAWMGQQNTEAFF
>TRBV2|TRBJ1-3|NA|NA
TGTGCCAGCACGGGGGGGCGCGAGGGAAACACCATATATTTT
CASTGGREGNTIYF
>TRBV7-3|TRBJ2-1|NA|NA
TGTGCCAGCAGTCAATCTTCGGGAACCTCCTACAATGAGCAGTTCTTC
CASSQSSGTSYNEQFF
>TRBV5-5|TRBJ1-5|NA|NA
TGTGCCAGCAGCTCGGGACTTCTAAACCTTGGGCAGCCCCAGCATTTT
CASSSGLLNLGQPQHF
>TRBV5-1|TRBJ2-7|NA|NA
TGCGCCAGCACCTCCGTGCAGTCCCACGAGCAGTACTTC
CASTSVQSHEQYF
>TRBV30|TRBJ2-1|NA|NA
TGTGCCTGGAGTAGAAACGGGTACTTCAATGAGCAGTTCTTC
CAWSRNGYFNEQFF
>TRBV14|TRBJ2-1|NA|NA
TGTGCCAGCAGCCGTCTATCGGGTGAGCAGTTCTTC
CASSRLSGEQFF
>TRBV4-2|TRBJ1-2|NA|NA
TGTGCCAGCACCCCGGGGGGGTCGGGAAATAACTATGGCTACACCTTC
CASTPGGSGNNYGYTF
>TRBV7-8|TRBJ1-3|NA|NA
TGTGCCAGCAGCTTCCTAGCCTCTGGAAACACCATATATTTT
CASSFLASGNTIYF
>TRBV5-6|TRBJ1-2|NA|TRBD1
TGTGCCAGCAGCTTGCAGGGACAGAACTATGGCTACACCTTC
CASSLQGQNYGYTF
>TRBV5-4|TRBJ2-3|NA|NA
TGTGCCAGCAGCTCAACAGGGTTCTCCACAGATACGCAGTATTTT
CASSSTGFSTDTQYF
>TRBV10-3|TRBJ2-7|NA|NA
TGTGCCATCAGTGGGGACACCTACGAGCAGTACTTC
CAISGDTYEQYF
>TRBV5-4|TRBJ2-7|NA|NA
TGTGCCAGCAGCTTGAACAGGGATTCCTACGAGCAGTACTTC
CASSLNRDSYEQYF